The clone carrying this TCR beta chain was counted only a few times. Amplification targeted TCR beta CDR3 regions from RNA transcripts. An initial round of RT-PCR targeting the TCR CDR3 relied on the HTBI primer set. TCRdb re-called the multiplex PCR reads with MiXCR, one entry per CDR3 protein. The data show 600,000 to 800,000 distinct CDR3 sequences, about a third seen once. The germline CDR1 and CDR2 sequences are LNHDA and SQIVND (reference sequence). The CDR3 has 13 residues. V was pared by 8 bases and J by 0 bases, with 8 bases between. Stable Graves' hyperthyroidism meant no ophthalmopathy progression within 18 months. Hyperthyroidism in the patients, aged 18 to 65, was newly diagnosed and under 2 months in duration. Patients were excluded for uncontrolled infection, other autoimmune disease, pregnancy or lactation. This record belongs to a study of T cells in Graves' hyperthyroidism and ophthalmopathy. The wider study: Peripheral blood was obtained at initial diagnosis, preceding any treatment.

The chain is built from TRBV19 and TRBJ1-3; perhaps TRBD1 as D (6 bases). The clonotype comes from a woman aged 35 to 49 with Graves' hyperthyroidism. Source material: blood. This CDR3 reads CASVGGSGNTIYF. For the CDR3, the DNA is TGTGCCAGTGTAGGGGGCTCTGGAAACACCATATATTTT.